A selection of T cell receptor beta chains follows, all from one sample in a study of blood T cell repertoires in COVID-19. Measured with immunoSEQ multiplex PCR; TCRdb has only the in-frame clones, and not every one. Of hundreds of thousands of clones listed, about 80% are singletons. Sequenced material: peripheral blood. The receptor set was obtained from a woman aged 40-49 years with active or convalescent COVID-19. Both conserved end residues are part of each CDR3. The D gene is left open where the match is weak. For some rows the clone size is stated as once, few or many, or as a class when expanded; others skip it.

TRBD1	TRBV3-1/TRBV3-2	.	TRBJ1-2	CASSQGQGSNYGYTF	TGTGCCAGCAGCCAAGGACAGGGCTCCAACTATGGCTACACCTTC
.	TRBV23-1	.	TRBJ2-7	CASSNTAYEQYF	TGCGCCAGCAGTAATACAGCCTACGAGCAGTACTTC
.	TRBV29-1	.	TRBJ1-2	CSVEVVGRGGYTF	TGCAGCGTTGAAGTAGTTGGTAGGGGGGGCTACACCTTC
.	TRBV7-9	few	TRBJ1-1	CASSFQGNTEAFF	TGTGCCAGCAGCTTCCAGGGGAACACTGAAGCTTTCTTT
.	TRBV30	.	TRBJ1-2	CAWSGRGYTF	TGTGCCTGGAGTGGTCGTGGCTACACCTTC
.	TRBV11-3	.	TRBJ1-2	CASSLDTRGYTF	TGTGCCAGCAGCTTAGACACTAGGGGCTACACCTTC
.	TRBV30	.	TRBJ1-2	CAWSHPSGYGYTF	TGTGCCTGGAGTCATCCCTCCGGCTATGGCTACACCTTC
TRBD1	TRBV6-6	few	TRBJ1-1	CASSYSPGTGDTEAFF	TGTGCCAGCAGTTACTCTCCAGGGACAGGCGACACTGAAGCTTTCTTT
TRBD1	TRBV7-8	.	TRBJ2-7	CASSFDRGQLYEQYF	TGTGCCAGCAGCTTCGACAGGGGCCAATTATACGAGCAGTACTTC
TRBD2	TRBV18	.	TRBJ2-1	CASGLAEGREQFF	TGTGCCAGCGGACTAGCGGAGGGCCGGGAGCAGTTCTTC
TRBD1	TRBV5-4	.	TRBJ1-4	CASSPDRGNEKLFF	TGTGCCAGCAGCCCCGACAGGGGGAATGAAAAACTGTTTTTT
TRBD1	TRBV10-3	few	TRBJ1-2	CAISAQGQGSYGYTF	TGTGCCATCAGTGCCCAGGGACAGGGCAGCTATGGCTACACCTTC
TRBD1	TRBV6-1	once	TRBJ1-3	CASSRQGAGNTIYF	TGTGCCAGCAGCCGACAGGGGGCCGGAAACACCATATATTTT
TRBD1	TRBV19	.	TRBJ1-1	CASISYDRAYAEAFF	TGTGCCAGTATTTCTTACGACAGGGCTTACGCTGAAGCTTTCTTT
.	TRBV19	.	TRBJ2-2	CASSIRTQDTGELFF	TGTGCCAGTAGTATTCGCACCCAGGACACCGGGGAGCTGTTTTTT
TRBD2	TRBV14	.	TRBJ2-1	CASSQPGGRNEQFF	TGTGCCAGCAGCCAACCGGGGGGGCGCAATGAGCAGTTCTTC
TRBD1	TRBV30	.	TRBJ1-1	CAWSWYSGTGGTAFF	TGTGCCTGGAGTTGGTACAGCGGGACAGGCGGTACAGCTTTCTTT
.	TRBV6-5	.	TRBJ1-1	CASSYSSGSPDEAFF	TGTGCCAGCAGTTACTCTTCAGGGTCCCCTGATGAAGCTTTCTTT
.	TRBV29-1	.	TRBJ1-1	CSVDRGTEAFF	TGCAGCGTTGACAGGGGAACTGAAGCTTTCTTT
.	TRBV3-1/TRBV3-2	.	TRBJ1-6	CASSLYSSYNSPLHF	TGTGCCAGCAGCCTCTACAGCTCCTATAATTCACCCCTCCACTTT
TRBD1	TRBV5-1	.	TRBJ1-1	CASSLGQPGDTEAFF	TGCGCCAGCAGCCTGGGACAGCCCGGTGACACTGAAGCTTTCTTT
TRBD2	TRBV9	.	TRBJ2-5	CASSVGLASGQETQYF	TGTGCCAGCAGCGTGGGGTTAGCTAGCGGTCAAGAGACCCAGTACTTC
.	TRBV2	.	TRBJ2-3	CASSVHGGTDTQYF	TGTGCCAGCAGTGTTCACGGGGGCACAGATACGCAGTATTTT
TRBD1	TRBV19	.	TRBJ1-2	CASSFWFYEGAYGYTF	TGTGCCAGTAGTTTCTGGTTCTATGAGGGGGCCTATGGCTACACCTTC
.	TRBV7-9	.	TRBJ1-2	CASSLAESTLDGYTF	TGTGCCAGCAGCTTAGCGGAGTCAACCCTAGATGGCTACACCTTC
TRBD1	TRBV2	.	TRBJ1-5	CAISGQGGQPQHF	TGTGCCATTTCTGGACAGGGAGGACAGCCCCAGCATTTT
TRBD2	TRBV30	.	TRBJ2-3	CAWSVRREPPDTQYF	TGTGCCTGGAGTGTACGGCGGGAGCCCCCAGATACGCAGTATTTT
TRBD1	TRBV30	once	TRBJ1-2	CAWSSGTGAPANYGYTF	TGTGCCTGGAGTTCCGGGACAGGGGCGCCCGCTAACTATGGCTACACCTTC
.	TRBV6-5	.	TRBJ2-7	CASSYSRAGDEQYF	TGTGCCAGCAGTTACTCGAGGGCAGGGGACGAGCAGTACTTC
.	TRBV3-1/TRBV3-2	.	TRBJ2-7	CASSQDLGLATTHYEQYF	TGTGCCAGCAGCCAAGATCTGGGCCTTGCGACTACCCACTACGAGCAGTACTTC
TRBD2	TRBV3-1/TRBV3-2	.	TRBJ2-3	CASSQDGGLAGADTQYF	TGTGCCAGCAGCCAAGATGGGGGACTAGCGGGAGCCGATACGCAGTATTTT
.	TRBV3-1/TRBV3-2	.	TRBJ2-7	CASSRLRSYEQYF	TGTGCCAGCAGCCGCCTGCGCTCCTACGAGCAGTACTTC
.	TRBV12-5	once	TRBJ1-3	CASGPVDKANLGLGNTIYF	TGTGCTAGTGGTCCTGTGGACAAGGCGAACCTCGGCCTTGGAAACACCATATATTTT
TRBD2	TRBV7-9	.	TRBJ2-3	CASSLAVAGGADTQYF	TGTGCCAGCAGCTTAGCGGTGGCGGGGGGAGCAGATACGCAGTATTTT
TRBD2	TRBV24-1	.	TRBJ2-5	CATSDLSRGTSGQETQYF	TGTGCCACCAGTGATTTGAGTCGAGGGACTAGCGGGCAAGAGACCCAGTACTTC
.	TRBV5-1	.	TRBJ1-1	CASSLTYRTGSGTEAFF	TGCGCCAGCAGCTTAACGTACCGCACAGGGTCCGGCACTGAAGCTTTCTTT
.	TRBV5-1	.	TRBJ2-7	CASRGRSTLGSYEQYF	TGCGCCAGCAGAGGGAGATCGACCCTGGGCTCCTACGAGCAGTACTTC
.	TRBV9	once	TRBJ1-2	CASSVDGGGSSRGYTF	TGTGCCAGCAGCGTAGACGGGGGAGGGTCTAGTAGGGGCTACACCTTC
.	TRBV5-8	once	TRBJ2-4	CASFIWRENIQYF	TGTGCCAGCTTTATTTGGCGGGAAAACATTCAGTACTTC
.	TRBV29-1	.	TRBJ2-5	CSVDRGTGETQYF	TGCAGCGTTGATCGGGGGACGGGGGAGACCCAGTACTTC
TRBD2	TRBV6-5	.	TRBJ2-7	CASSRGLAGAYEQYF	TGTGCCAGCAGTCGCGGACTAGCGGGAGCCTACGAGCAGTACTTC
.	TRBV4-1	.	TRBJ2-3	CASSQGPLSTDTQYF	TGCGCCAGCAGCCAGGGCCCTTTGTCCACAGATACGCAGTATTTT